The 2 T cell receptor beta chains presented below share a single source sample, sequenced in a study of regulatory T cells in long-lasting Graves disease. Arm-PCR of CDR3 regions with iRepertoire HTBI primers generated TCR beta libraries. TCRdb fed the multiplex PCR reads into MiXCR, producing one record per CDR3 protein. The data contain roughly 500,000 distinct CDR3 sequences, about 14% of them singletons. Time point given: newly diagnosed GD, antithyroid drugs for less than 3 months. From RNA extracted from PBMCs, the TCR library was made. These data also featured in a second study, about T cells in Graves' hyperthyroidism and ophthalmopathy.

Source: peripheral blood mononuclear cells (PBMCs), taken at new diagnosis, from a patient treated with antithyroid drugs. The source is a man aged 25-45 years with Graves disease.

This clonotype was counted ten times or more. The rearrangement uses TRBV2 and TRBJ2-1; tentative D call: TRBD2 (6 bases). Deletions cut 10 bases from V and 0 bases from J, with 22 bases between. CDR1 and CDR2 (germline): SNHLY, FYNNEI. The CDR3 sequence is 17 residues long. For the CDR3, the DNA is TGTGCCATCCGCGCGATGGCGGGACGGAGCTCCTACAATGAGCAGTTCTTC. Its protein is CAIRAMAGRSSYNEQFF.

This clonotype was picked up many times. The chain links TRBV6-1 to TRBJ1-2; maybe TRBD1 (5 bases). The CDR3 sequence is 13 residues long. V was clipped by 9 bases and J by 3 bases, with 14 bases between them. CDR1 is MNHNS and CDR2 is SASEGT in the germline V gene. The CDR3 is CASSVTGYYGYTF. As DNA, the CDR3 is TGTGCCAGTTCTGTAACAGGTTACTATGGCTACACCTTC.